These 23 T cell receptor beta chains were sequenced from one sample in a study of control samples from healthy donors and cancer patients. Clones were read by immunoSEQ multiplex PCR, and TCRdb kept only the in-frame ones, dropping some. The data show roughly 80,000 clones, with about 88% seen just once and around 5.4% held by the top ten. The sequencing input was blood. These receptors originate from a woman aged 45-65 years in good health.

This chain connects TRBV7-2 to TRBJ2-7; 14 bases agree with TRBD2. Germline CDR1 reads SGHTA; CDR2 reads FQGNSA. The CDR3 contains 16 residues. The junction had 6 bases not matched to a gene; V was cut back by 4 bases and J by 4 bases. The CDR3 DNA is TGTGCCAGCAGCTATAGACTAGCGGGGGGGCAATACGAGCAGTACTTC. Encoded protein: CASSYRLAGGQYEQYF.

J is TRBJ1-6 and V is TRBV6-2 or TRBV6-3; D is unclear. Germline V lookup: CDR1 MNHEY, CDR2 SVGEGT. This CDR3 comprises 12 residues. V was cut by 4 bases and J by 9 bases, with 7 bases left in between. This CDR3 reads CASSFRGSPLHF. CDR3 nucleotide sequence: TGTGCCAGCAGTTTCCGGGGTTCACCCCTCCACTTT.

The rearrangement uses TRBV6-6 and TRBJ2-7, with 9 bases lining up with TRBD1. The CDR3 totals 13 residues. Germline V lookup: CDR1 MNHNY, CDR2 SVGAGI (reference sequence). The V and J ends lost 7 bases and 4 bases, in that order; junction bases with no gene match: 5. The CDR3: CASTRDREYEQYF. The CDR3 nucleotides read TGTGCCAGCACCCGGGACAGGGAATACGAGCAGTACTTC.

The chain combines TRBV7-8 with TRBJ1-5; the match to TRBD1 covers 7 bases. The CDR3 covers 16 residues. The V gene's germline CDR1 is SGHVS and CDR2 FQNEAQ. V shed 4 bases and J 1 base; nucleotides not matched to a gene: 7. CDR3 sequence (DNA): TGTGCCAGCAGCTCTTGGGGAGGGGGCAGCAATCAGCCCCAGCATTTT. Protein product: CASSSWGGGSNQPQHF.

The chain has TRBV2 and TRBJ1-5; D unclear. Germline V gene sequence: CDR1 SNHLY, CDR2 FYNNEI. With 4 bases removed from V and 4 bases from J, the gap between germline ends came to 11 bases. This CDR3 is 14 amino acids long. In nucleotides, the CDR3 is TGTGCCAGCAGTGGGGAACAGACGAATCAGCCCCAGCATTTT. It specifies CASSGEQTNQPQHF.

The chain combines TRBV7-8 with TRBJ1-1; D not certain. This CDR3 has 12 amino acids. Germline V gives CDR1 SGHVS, CDR2 FQNEAQ. Trimming left V 5 bases short and J 5 bases short, with 9 bases between. In DNA form, the CDR3 reads TGTGCCAGCAGCCCACACCTAACTGAAGCTTTCTTT. It encodes CASSPHLTEAFF.

J is TRBJ1-2 and V is TRBV12-3 or TRBV12-4; possible D gene TRBD1, 6 bases. The CDR3 is 13 residues long. V was cut by 5 bases and J by 8 bases, with 15 bases left in between. The chain's CDR3 is CASSNTGSGGYTF. For the CDR3, the DNA is TGTGCCAGCAGTAACACAGGGAGCGGCGGCTACACCTTC.

V is TRBV4-1 and J is TRBJ2-2; D is unresolved. This CDR3 spans 18 amino acids. V lost 1 base, J lost 1 base, and 16 bases lay in between. Germline V lookup: CDR1 MGHRA, CDR2 YSYEKL. CDR3 DNA: TGCGCCAGCAGCCAAGTTAAGGGCCCCCTTGAGAACACCGGGGAGCTGTTTTTT. Protein sequence: CASSQVKGPLENTGELFF.

The chain employs TRBV27 and TRBJ1-4; TRBD1 might be the D (6 bases). This CDR3 is 15 amino acids long. V was cut by 5 bases and J by 7 bases, with 17 bases left in between. Germline lookup yields CDR1 MNHEY and CDR2 SMNVEV (reference sequence). CDR3 nucleotides: TGTGCCAGCAGTCGGTACAGGGCGCTCACTGAAAAACTGTTTTTT. Residues: CASSRYRALTEKLFF.

This chain uses TRBV11-2 with TRBJ1-5, with D unresolved. The V end lost 2 bases, the J end lost 4 bases, and 6 bases lay between the germline ends. The CDR3 spans 13 residues. The V gene's germline CDR1 is SGHAT and CDR2 FQNNGV. The DNA for the CDR3 is TGTGCCAGCAGCTTATCAAAGAATCAGCCCCAGCATTTT. This translates into CASSLSKNQPQHF.

This sequence joins TRBV5-1 and TRBJ1-6, with no clear D. The germline CDR1 and CDR2 sequences are SGHRS and YFSETQ. V dropped 5 bases and J dropped 0 bases, with 9 bases sitting between them. The CDR3 is 15 amino acids. The CDR3 DNA is TGCGCCAGCAGTTCAGAAAGCTCCTATAATTCACCCCTCCACTTT. This sequence encodes CASSSESSYNSPLHF.

V is TRBV24-1 and J is TRBJ1-2; 7 bases are shared with TRBD1. The germline V gene encodes CDR1 KGHDR and CDR2 SFDVKD. The CDR3 covers 14 residues. Germline trimming cut 2 bases from V and 6 bases from J; bases unmatched to any gene: 5. The CDR3 coding sequence is TGTGCCACCAGTGATTCGGACAGGAGGGATGGCTACACCTTC. Amino acid sequence: CATSDSDRRDGYTF.

V gene TRBV2 combines with J gene TRBJ2-6, with a weak D call TRBD1 (6 bases). Germline V gene sequence: CDR1 SNHLY, CDR2 FYNNEI. The CDR3 loop spans 12 amino acids. V gave up 11 bases and J gave up 8 bases, with 13 bases separating them. The CDR3 bases are TGTGCCTGTAAGGGGGTGACCAACGTCCTGACTTTC. Translation gives CACKGVTNVLTF. Together with reference TRBV2 and TRBJ2-6, the CDR3 gives the full variable domain: EPEVTQTPSHQVTQMGQEVILRCVPISNHLYFYWYRQILGQKVEFLVSFYNNEISEKSEIFDDQFSVERPDGSNFTLKIRSTKLEDSAMYFCACKGVTNVLTFGAGSRLTVL.

The chain recombines TRBV2 with TRBJ2-7; 10 bases match TRBD2. CDR3 size: 14 residues. J lost 6 bases, V lost 9 bases, and 11 bases had no gene match. Germline V gene sequence: CDR1 SNHLY, CDR2 FYNNEI. The CDR3 nucleotides are TGTGCCAGACAATCGGGACTAGCGCTCCCCGAGCAGTACTTC. It translates to CARQSGLALPEQYF.

The gene calls are TRBV24-1 and TRBJ2-3, with 8 bases identical to TRBD2. The CDR3 spans 17 residues. J gave up 0 bases and V 3 bases, and 7 bases lay outside the gene matches. In germline, CDR1 is KGHDR, CDR2 SFDVKD. CDR3 DNA sequence: TGTGCCACCAGTGATCCTAGTAGCGGGGAGAGCACAGATACGCAGTATTTT. Protein product: CATSDPSSGESTDTQYF.

The chain employs TRBV19 and TRBJ2-5; D is ambiguous. Germline V gene lookup returns CDR1 LNHDA and CDR2 SQIVND (reference sequence). The CDR3 is 15 amino acids. Trimming stripped 1 base from V and 2 bases from J, with 11 bases between. In DNA, the CDR3 is TGTGCCAGTAGTATAGTTAACCAGAGACAAGAGACCCAGTACTTC. This encodes CASSIVNQRQETQYF.

The chain uses TRBV5-5 and TRBJ2-5; TRBD1 or TRBD2 may be the D gene (6 bases each). The CDR3 has 13 residues. Trimming left V 5 bases short and J 5 bases short, with 13 bases between. Germline CDR1 reads SGHKS; CDR2 reads YYEKEE (reference sequence). In DNA form, the CDR3 reads TGTGCCAGCAGGAAGGGGGGTTCTGAGACCCAGTACTTC. Protein sequence: CASRKGGSETQYF.

The chain employs TRBV4-1 and TRBJ1-2, with 9 bases aligning to TRBD1. The germline gives CDR1 MGHRA, CDR2 YSYEKL. With 4 bases clipped from V and 5 bases from J, the junction kept 11 bases outside the gene matches. The CDR3 has 16 amino acids. CDR3 in DNA: TGCGCCAGCAGCCCGGGGGAACAGGGGGCAAGGTATGGCTACACCTTC. Encoded protein: CASSPGEQGARYGYTF.

The J gene is TRBJ1-2, the V gene TRBV19, with 8 nucleotides matching TRBD1. The germline CDR1 and CDR2 sequences are LNHDA and SQIVND (reference sequence). The trim removed 6 bases at V and 4 bases at J, leaving 7 bases unmatched. CDR3 size: 14 residues. The CDR3 DNA sequence: TGTGCCAGTAGATGGGGAACAGGGGGCTATGGCTACACCTTC. The encoded protein is CASRWGTGGYGYTF.

This clone appeared a few times. The chain is built from TRBV3-1 (or the pseudogene TRBV3-2) and TRBJ1-1; D might be TRBD1 (6 bases). The CDR3 consists of 15 residues. Germline V lookup: CDR1 LGHDT, CDR2 YNNKEL (reference sequence). The ends were cut back, 5 bases at V and 0 bases at J, with 13 bases in the middle. CDR3 DNA: TGTGCCAGCAGCTGGGGAGGACAGATGAACACTGAAGCTTTCTTT. Amino acid sequence: CASSWGGQMNTEAFF.

The chain joins TRBV6-5 to TRBJ1-6; 7 nucleotides agree with TRBD1. Germline CDR1 is MNHEY and CDR2 is SVGAGI. The V and J ends lost 3 bases and 6 bases, in that order; junction bases with no gene match: 5. The CDR3 is 15 amino acids. Here the CDR3 DNA reads TGTGCCAGCAGTTATACGACAGGGTCTAATTCACCCCTCCACTTT. Amino acid sequence: CASSYTTGSNSPLHF.

The chain is built from TRBV4-2 and TRBJ2-5; TRBD2 is a possible D gene (6 bases). V lost 0 bases, J lost 4 bases, and 15 bases lay in between. The germline V gene encodes CDR1 LGHNA and CDR2 YNFKEQ. The CDR3 length is 16 residues. CDR3 coding DNA: TGTGCCAGCAGCCAAGAAGGCGGGGCAAAAGGAGAGACCCAGTACTTC. Amino acids: CASSQEGGAKGETQYF.

The rearrangement links TRBV21-1 to TRBJ2-6; TRBD1, as called in the table, went unchecked against the DNA. TRBV21-1 represents a pseudogene. The CDR3 has 20 residues. The CDR3 nucleotides read TGTGCCAGCAGCAAAGCCTTGAACGGGACATACTGCTCTGGGGCCAACGTCCTGACTTTC. It is translated as CASSKALNGTYCSGANVLTF.